The 23 T cell receptor beta chains presented below share a single source sample, sequenced in a study of T cell responses to AZD1222 COVID-19 vaccine. Using immunoSEQ multiplex PCR, the repertoire was profiled, and TCRdb retains in-frame clones only, with some absent. The repertoire holds roughly 140,000 clones, with around 88% as singletons. Sample: peripheral blood, taken on day 0 of MenACWY control vaccination. Receptors originate from an adult in good health.

The rearrangement joins TRBV6-5 to TRBJ2-1, with D possibly matching TRBD2 (6 bases). The length of the CDR3 is 15 residues. V lost 2 bases and J lost 0, with 8 bases in between. In germline, CDR1 is MNHEY, CDR2 SVGAGI. The DNA for the CDR3 is TGTGCCAGCAGTTACGCGGGGTTCTCCTACAATGAGCAGTTCTTC. This sequence encodes CASSYAGFSYNEQFF.

The CDR3: CASSGRGAGQPQHF. The CDR3 DNA follows: TGTGCCAGCAGCGGACGGGGAGCTGGTCAGCCCCAGCATTTT. The chain combines TRBV6-2 or TRBV6-3 with TRBJ1-5; D call uncertain. Germline V gives CDR1 MNHEY, CDR2 SVGEGT. The CDR3 is 14 residues long. The V end lost 6 bases, the J end lost 6 bases, and 15 bases lay between the germline ends.

The gene calls are TRBV14 and TRBJ2-7; D might be TRBD2 (5 bases). Germline V gives CDR1 SGHDN, CDR2 FVKESK. The CDR3 consists of 16 residues. The V end was cut by 0 bases, the J end by 0 bases, with 12 bases between. The CDR3 DNA reads TGTGCCAGCAGCCAAGAGAGGGTGGGTCCCTCCTACGAGCAGTACTTC. Translated: CASSQERVGPSYEQYF.

The V call is TRBV27, the J call TRBJ1-6; 7 bases agree with TRBD1. Germline values: CDR1 MNHEY, CDR2 SMNVEV (reference sequence). The CDR3 is made up of 15 amino acids. V lost 6 bases to trimming and J lost 1 base; unmatched junction nucleotides: 3. CDR3 region: CASSTGESYNSPLHF. CDR3 sequence (DNA): TGTGCCAGCAGCACAGGGGAGTCCTATAATTCACCCCTCCACTTT.

This rearrangement joins TRBV30 to TRBJ2-5; perhaps TRBD1 as D (6 bases). CDR3 length equals 11 residues. The germline V gene has CDR1 GTSNPN and CDR2 SVGIG (reference sequence). V was shortened by 5 bases and J by 2 bases, with 6 bases between the two germline ends. The CDR3 nucleotides read TGTGCCTGGGGACAGCAAGAGACCCAGTACTTC. Encoded protein: CAWGQQETQYF.

V usage is TRBV12-5 and J usage is TRBJ2-1; D gene unclear. Trimming pared 3 bases from V and 7 bases from J, leaving 4 bases between. The CDR3 contains 11 residues. Per germline, CDR1 LGHNT and CDR2 FRNRAP. The CDR3 DNA reads TGTGCTAGTGGTTTAGTGAATGAGCAGTTCTTC. As protein: CASGLVNEQFF.

Here the CDR3 reads CASSPRENYGYTF. The CDR3 DNA reads as TGTGCCAGCAGTCCCCGAGAGAACTATGGCTACACCTTC. The chain combines TRBV6-5 with TRBJ1-2; no definite D call. Germline V lookup: CDR1 MNHEY, CDR2 SVGAGI. V shed 5 bases and J shed 2 bases, with 9 bases lying between them. There are 13 residues in the CDR3.

The gene calls are TRBV12-3 or TRBV12-4 and TRBJ2-1; D gene ambiguous. The V and J ends lost 5 bases and 8 bases respectively, with 10 bases between them. The CDR3 covers 12 residues. The CDR3 DNA sequence: TGTGCCAGCAGTCCCCACCCCGATGAGCAGTTCTTC. Amino acids: CASSPHPDEQFF.

V gene TRBV7-8 combines with J gene TRBJ1-5; D gene uncertain. V dropped 8 bases and J dropped 0 bases, with 14 bases sitting between them. Germline V gives CDR1 SGHVS, CDR2 FQNEAQ. The CDR3 runs 15 residues. The CDR3: CASAPTPNSNQPQHF. Written as DNA, the CDR3 is TGTGCCAGCGCCCCGACCCCTAATAGCAATCAGCCCCAGCATTTT.

The chain has TRBV5-1 and TRBJ1-1; D not certain. Trimming cost V 4 bases and J 6 bases, with 16 bases left between them. CDR1 and CDR2 from the germline V gene are SGHRS and YFSETQ. The CDR3 extends over 14 amino acids. CDR3 loop: CASSLKGSQSEAFF. The CDR3 DNA follows: TGCGCCAGCAGCCTTAAAGGATCTCAATCTGAAGCTTTCTTT.

The rearrangement uses TRBV5-6 and TRBJ1-4; a weak D match, TRBD1 (6 bases). Germline V lookup: CDR1 SGHDT, CDR2 YYEEEE. Trimming cost V 3 bases and J 6 bases, with 12 bases left between them. The CDR3 is made up of 14 amino acids. CDR3 amino acids: CASSSRDKDEKLFF. CDR3 in DNA: TGTGCCAGCAGCTCCCGGGACAAGGATGAAAAACTGTTTTTT.

In this sample, this clone turned up once. This chain links TRBV5-1 with TRBJ1-6, with D possibly matching TRBD1 (5 bases). Trimming removed 5 bases at V and 0 bases at J, with 12 bases between. The CDR3 contains 16 residues. The germline gives CDR1 SGHRS, CDR2 YFSETQ. CDR3 loop: CASSGTSSSYNSPLHF. CDR3 nucleotides: TGCGCCAGCAGTGGGACGTCAAGCTCCTATAATTCACCCCTCCACTTT.

This sequence joins TRBV6-6 and TRBJ1-6; TRBD1 agrees at 10 bases. V shed 11 bases and J 8 bases; nucleotides not matched to a gene: 3. This CDR3 is 12 amino acids long. Germline-derived CDR1 and CDR2 are MNHNY and SVGAGI (reference sequence). The CDR3: CAGGTGDSPLHF. As DNA, the CDR3 is TGTGCCGGCGGGACAGGGGATTCACCCCTCCACTTT.

In its sample, this clone was seen a few times. The J gene is TRBJ2-7, the V gene TRBV11-2; perhaps TRBD2 as D (6 bases). This CDR3 has 13 residues. V lost 1 base and J lost 2, with 6 bases in between. Germline CDR1 is SGHAT and CDR2 is FQNNGV. CDR3 DNA sequence: TGTGCCAGCAGCTTAGCGGGAGCCTACGAGCAGTACTTC. This codes for CASSLAGAYEQYF.

V and J are TRBV19 and TRBJ1-1; D gene ambiguous. V lost 7 bases to trimming and J lost 7 bases, with 16 bases between them. The CDR3 is made up of 13 amino acids. Germline-derived CDR1 and CDR2 are LNHDA and SQIVND (reference sequence). The CDR3 loop is CASTSQVGGEAFF. The CDR3 coding sequence is TGTGCCAGTACCTCGCAGGTTGGTGGTGAAGCTTTCTTT. The full variable domain, with the rest looked up from reference TRBV19 and TRBJ1-1, is DGGITQSPKYLFRKEGQNVTLSCEQNLNHDAMYWYRQDPGQGLRLIYYSQIVNDFQKGDIAEGYSVSREKKESFPLTVTSAQKNPTAFYLCASTSQVGGEAFFGQGTRLTVV.

This clone was recorded only once. The gene calls are TRBV9 and TRBJ2-7; D is unresolved. CDR1 SGDLS and CDR2 YYNGEE come from the germline V gene. This CDR3 has 14 residues. V was clipped by 4 bases and J by 2 bases, with 13 bases between them. CDR3 protein: CASSSRSGPYEQYF. CDR3 DNA sequence: TGTGCCAGCAGCTCACGATCAGGACCCTACGAGCAGTACTTC.

The rearrangement joins TRBV7-2 to TRBJ2-7; weak D call: TRBD1 (6 bases). CDR1 is SGHTA and CDR2 is FQGNSA in the germline V gene. The CDR3 consists of 15 residues. Trimming pared 0 bases from V and 4 bases from J, leaving 13 bases between. CDR3 sequence (DNA): TGTGCCAGCAGCTTAGCGTGGGACGGGACATACGAGCAGTACTTC. Protein: CASSLAWDGTYEQYF. The full variable domain, its missing parts supplied by reference TRBV7-2 and TRBJ2-7, is GAGVSQSPSNKVTEKGKDVELRCDPISGHTALYWYRQSLGQGLEFLIYFQGNSAPDKSGLPSDRFSAERTGGSVSTLTIQRTQQEDSAVYLCASSLAWDGTYEQYFGPGTRLTVT.

The chain combines TRBV30 with TRBJ1-1, with D perhaps matching TRBD1 (5 bases). Germline loops: CDR1 GTSNPN, CDR2 SVGIG (reference sequence). This CDR3 is built from 14 residues. V shed 5 bases and J shed 4 bases, with 17 bases lying between them. CDR3 region: CAWDGGGKGTEAFF. The CDR3 DNA sequence: TGTGCCTGGGATGGGGGGGGAAAAGGCACTGAAGCTTTCTTT. The variable domain in full, with the rest retrieved from reference TRBV30 and TRBJ1-1, is SQTIHQWPATLVQPVGSPLSLECTVEGTSNPNLYWYRQAAGRGLQLLFYSVGIGQISSEVPQNLSASRPQDRQFILSSKKLLLSDSGFYLCAWDGGGKGTEAFFGQGTRLTVV.

This clone was seen only a few times. CDR3 sequence (DNA): TGTGCCAGCAGCCAAGAAGGATACGAGCAGTACTTC. Amino acids: CASSQEGYEQYF. This chain connects TRBV4-2 to TRBJ2-7, with no clear D. The V end lost 0 bases, the J end lost 4 bases, and 4 bases lay between the germline ends. There are 12 residues in the CDR3. Germline CDR1 reads LGHNA; CDR2 reads YNFKEQ.

This clone has just a few counts. The chain has TRBV10-3 and TRBJ2-7; 11 nucleotides agree with TRBD2. This CDR3 comprises 17 residues. Looked up from germline, CDR1 is ENHRY and CDR2 is SYGVKD. J was trimmed by 1 base and V by 3 bases; bases with no gene match: 8. The CDR3 spells CAISDSTSGRVSYEQYF. The CDR3 nucleotides read TGTGCCATCAGTGATAGCACTAGCGGGAGAGTATCCTACGAGCAGTACTTC.

The J gene is TRBJ1-1, the V gene TRBV7-9, with D possibly TRBD1 on 5 matching bases. This CDR3 contains 17 residues. Germline-derived CDR1 and CDR2 are SEHNR and FQNEAQ (reference sequence). V gave up 0 bases and J gave up 0 bases, with 14 bases separating them. CDR3: CASSLAGKGIMNTEAFF. In DNA, the CDR3 is TGTGCCAGCAGCTTAGCGGGAAAGGGGATAATGAACACTGAAGCTTTCTTT.

The CDR3 DNA reads as TGTGCCAGCAGTATCGGACAGGGAGGATACGAGCAGTACTTC. Translation gives CASSIGQGGYEQYF. V and J are TRBV6-1 and TRBJ2-7; 8 bases match TRBD1. There are 14 residues in the CDR3. The V gene end was trimmed by 5 bases and the J gene end by 4 bases; junction bases not matched to a gene: 7. The germline CDR1 and CDR2 sequences are MNHNS and SASEGT.

The genes are TRBV3-1 (or the pseudogene TRBV3-2) and TRBJ1-5; D may be TRBD1 (6 bases). The CDR3 is 15 amino acids. Between the trimmed V and J ends, which lost 3 bases and 4 bases, there was a span of 13 bases. Germline CDR1 is LGHDT and CDR2 is YNNKEL (reference sequence). The CDR3 coding sequence is TGTGCCAGCAGCCACTCGGGGCAGGGGAATCAGCCCCAGCATTTT. It specifies CASSHSGQGNQPQHF.